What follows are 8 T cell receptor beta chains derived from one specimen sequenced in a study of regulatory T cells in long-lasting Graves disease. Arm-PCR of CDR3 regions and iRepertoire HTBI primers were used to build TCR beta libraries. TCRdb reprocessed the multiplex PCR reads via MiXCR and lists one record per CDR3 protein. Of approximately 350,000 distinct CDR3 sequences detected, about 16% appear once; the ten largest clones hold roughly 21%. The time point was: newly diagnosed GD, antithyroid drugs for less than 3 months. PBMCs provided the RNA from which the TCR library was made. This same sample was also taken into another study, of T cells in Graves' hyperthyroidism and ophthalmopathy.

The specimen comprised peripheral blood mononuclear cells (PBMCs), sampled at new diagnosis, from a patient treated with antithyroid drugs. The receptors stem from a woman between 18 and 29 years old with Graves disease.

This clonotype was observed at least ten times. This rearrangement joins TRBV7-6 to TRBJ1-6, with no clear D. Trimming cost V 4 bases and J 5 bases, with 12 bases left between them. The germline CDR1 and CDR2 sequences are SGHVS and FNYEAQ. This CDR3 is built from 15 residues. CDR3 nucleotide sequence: TGTGCCAGCAGCTCCGGACCGCGAGATAATTCACCCCTCCACTTT. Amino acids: CASSSGPRDNSPLHF.

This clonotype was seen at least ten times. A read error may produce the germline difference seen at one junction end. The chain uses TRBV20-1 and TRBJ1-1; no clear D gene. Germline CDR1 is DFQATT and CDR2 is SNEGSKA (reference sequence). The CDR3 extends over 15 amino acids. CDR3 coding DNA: TGCAGTGCTAGAGATCTCGAAAAGGAGAACCCTGAAGCTTTCTTT. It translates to CSARDLEKENPEAFF.

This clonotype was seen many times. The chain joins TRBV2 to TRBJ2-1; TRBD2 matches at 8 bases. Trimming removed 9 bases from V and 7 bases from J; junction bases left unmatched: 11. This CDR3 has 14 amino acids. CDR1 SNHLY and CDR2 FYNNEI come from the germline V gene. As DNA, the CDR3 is TGTGCCAGAACAACTAGCGGCTCTGGGAATGAGCAGTTCTTC. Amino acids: CARTTSGSGNEQFF.

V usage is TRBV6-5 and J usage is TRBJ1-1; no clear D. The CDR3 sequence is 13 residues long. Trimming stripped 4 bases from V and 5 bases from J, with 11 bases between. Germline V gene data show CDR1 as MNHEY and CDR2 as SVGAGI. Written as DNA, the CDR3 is TGTGCCAGCAGTTCCCCGGGAGAAACTGAAGCTTTCTTT. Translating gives CASSSPGETEAFF.

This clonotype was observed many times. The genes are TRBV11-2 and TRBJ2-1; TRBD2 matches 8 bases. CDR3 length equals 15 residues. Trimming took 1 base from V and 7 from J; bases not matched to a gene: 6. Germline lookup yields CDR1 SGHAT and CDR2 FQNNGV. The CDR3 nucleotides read TGTGCCAGCAGCTTAGCCCTCGGGACTAGAAATGAGCAGTTCTTC. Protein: CASSLALGTRNEQFF.

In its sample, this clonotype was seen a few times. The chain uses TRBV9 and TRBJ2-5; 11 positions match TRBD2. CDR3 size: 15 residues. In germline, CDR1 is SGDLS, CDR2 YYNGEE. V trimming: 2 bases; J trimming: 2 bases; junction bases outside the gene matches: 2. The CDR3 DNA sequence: TGTGCCAGCAGCGTGGGGACTAGCGGACAAGAGACCCAGTACTTC. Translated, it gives CASSVGTSGQETQYF. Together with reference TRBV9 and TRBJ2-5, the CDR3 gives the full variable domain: DSGVTQTPKHLITATGQRVTLRCSPRSGDLSVYWYQQSLDQGLQFLIQYYNGEERAKGNILERFSAQQFPDLHSELNLSSLELGDSALYFCASSVGTSGQETQYFGPGTRLLVL.

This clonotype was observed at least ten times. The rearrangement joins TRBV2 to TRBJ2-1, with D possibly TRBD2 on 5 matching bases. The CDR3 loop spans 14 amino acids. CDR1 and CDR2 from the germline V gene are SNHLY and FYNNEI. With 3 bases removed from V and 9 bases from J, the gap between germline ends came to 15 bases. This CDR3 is CASSDVGALGEQFF. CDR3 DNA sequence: TGTGCCAGCAGTGATGTGGGAGCACTCGGTGAGCAGTTCTTC. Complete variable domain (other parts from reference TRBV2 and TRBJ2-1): EPEVTQTPSHQVTQMGQEVILRCVPISNHLYFYWYRQILGQKVEFLVSFYNNEISEKSEIFDDQFSVERPDGSNFTLKIRSTKLEDSAMYFCASSDVGALGEQFFGPGTRLTVL.

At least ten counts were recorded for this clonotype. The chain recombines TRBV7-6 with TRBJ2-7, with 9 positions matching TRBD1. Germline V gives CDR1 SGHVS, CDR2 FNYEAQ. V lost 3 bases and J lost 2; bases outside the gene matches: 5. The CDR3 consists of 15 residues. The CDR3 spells CASSLLQGATYEQYF. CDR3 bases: TGTGCCAGCAGCTTGTTACAGGGGGCTACCTACGAGCAGTACTTC.